A selection of T cell receptor beta chains follows, all from one sample in a study of blood T cell repertoires in COVID-19. Measured with immunoSEQ multiplex PCR; TCRdb has only the in-frame clones, and not every one. The sample consists of a few hundred thousand clones, about 86% of them appearing once. Specimen: PBMCs or T cells enriched from blood (not recorded which). These receptors all come from a woman aged 40 to 55 with acute COVID-19. Each CDR3 is given with its conserved first and last residue. Clone size is not always given. Where it is, it says once, few, many or a class for expanded clones.

clone_size: NA; cdr3_length: 16; v_call: TRBV14; cdr3_aa: CASSQDYPGQGTGYTF
clone_size: NA; cdr3_length: 14; v_call: TRBV18; cdr3_aa: CASSPELGGTEAFF
clone_size: NA; cdr3_length: 19; v_call: TRBV12-1; cdr3_aa: CASSPRLTGQSSSGNTIYF
clone_size: NA; cdr3_length: 15; v_call: TRBV7-9; cdr3_aa: CASSIQTSGGDEQFF
clone_size: NA; cdr3_length: 16; v_call: TRBV5-6; cdr3_aa: CASSSIRGSVNTEAFF
clone_size: NA; cdr3_length: 18; v_call: TRBV5-1; cdr3_aa: CASSPEGSSGKGAGEQYF
clone_size: NA; cdr3_length: 15; v_call: TRBV6-5; cdr3_aa: CASSSERGGTGELFF
clone_size: NA; cdr3_length: 15; v_call: TRBV19; cdr3_aa: CASTPSGGGTDTQYF
clone_size: NA; cdr3_length: 16; v_call: TRBV9; cdr3_aa: CASSLSGRGAYNEQFF
clone_size: NA; cdr3_length: 14; v_call: TRBV6-5; cdr3_aa: CASSYSQGGNGYTF
clone_size: NA; cdr3_length: 16; v_call: TRBV7-6; cdr3_aa: CASSWALAGGPGTQYF
clone_size: few; cdr3_length: 15; v_call: TRBV2; cdr3_aa: CASSEGGQANYGYTF
clone_size: NA; cdr3_length: 14; v_call: TRBV19; cdr3_aa: CASRGTGSSYEQYF
clone_size: NA; cdr3_length: 17; v_call: TRBV7-9; cdr3_aa: CASSQTAVAGQGEKLFF
clone_size: once; cdr3_length: 18; v_call: TRBV6-6; cdr3_aa: CASSRPPDRAGSGNTIYF
clone_size: NA; cdr3_length: 18; v_call: TRBV7-2; cdr3_aa: CASSLKRQGWVPTGELFF
clone_size: NA; cdr3_length: 13; v_call: TRBV6-1; cdr3_aa: CASSERPGWTQYF
clone_size: NA; cdr3_length: 16; v_call: TRBV5-1; cdr3_aa: CASSSSGTVPRNTIYF
clone_size: NA; cdr3_length: 12; v_call: TRBV18; cdr3_aa: CASSPTTRDYTF
clone_size: NA; cdr3_length: 16; v_call: TRBV24-1; cdr3_aa: CATSDSHPGRENTIYF
clone_size: NA; cdr3_length: 17; v_call: TRBV10-3; cdr3_aa: CAISDTGLAANTGELFF
clone_size: NA; cdr3_length: 17; v_call: TRBV4-3; cdr3_aa: CASSQDDRASGANVLTF
clone_size: NA; cdr3_length: 18; v_call: TRBV5-4; cdr3_aa: CASSLRPSGAGPEETQYF
clone_size: few; cdr3_length: 15; v_call: TRBV4-2; cdr3_aa: CASSQVNINTGELFF
clone_size: NA; cdr3_length: 14; v_call: TRBV18; cdr3_aa: CASTIGGGSYEQYF
clone_size: NA; cdr3_length: 14; v_call: TRBV19; cdr3_aa: CASSSGGGNQPQHF
clone_size: NA; cdr3_length: 13; v_call: TRBV4-1; cdr3_aa: CASSPTGGEPQHF
clone_size: NA; cdr3_length: 13; v_call: TRBV18; cdr3_aa: CASSPPGANEQFF